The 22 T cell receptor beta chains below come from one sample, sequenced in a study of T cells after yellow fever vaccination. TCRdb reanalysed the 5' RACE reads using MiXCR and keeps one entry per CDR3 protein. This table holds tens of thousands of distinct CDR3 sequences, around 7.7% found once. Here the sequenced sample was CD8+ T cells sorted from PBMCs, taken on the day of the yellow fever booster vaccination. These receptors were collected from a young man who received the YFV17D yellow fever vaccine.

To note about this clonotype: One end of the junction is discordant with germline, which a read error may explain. The CDR3: CARSPGQGAYEQYF. CDR3 DNA sequence: TGTGCCAGATCACCCGGACAGGGGGCTTACGAGCAGTACTTC. V usage is TRBV18 and J usage is TRBJ2-7; 11 bases agree with TRBD1. The CDR3 length is 14 residues. Germline assignment: CDR1 KGHSH and CDR2 LQKENI.

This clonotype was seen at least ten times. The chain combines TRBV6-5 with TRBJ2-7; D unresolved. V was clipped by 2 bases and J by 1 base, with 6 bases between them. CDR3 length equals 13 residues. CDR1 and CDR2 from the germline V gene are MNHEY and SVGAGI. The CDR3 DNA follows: TGTGCCAGCAGTTACCGCGATTCCTACGAGCAGTACTTC. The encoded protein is CASSYRDSYEQYF.

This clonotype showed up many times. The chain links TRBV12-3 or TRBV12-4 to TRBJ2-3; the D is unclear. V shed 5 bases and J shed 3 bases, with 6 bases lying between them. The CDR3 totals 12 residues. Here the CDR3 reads CASSPGTDTQYF. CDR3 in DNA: TGTGCCAGCAGTCCCGGAACAGATACGCAGTATTTT.

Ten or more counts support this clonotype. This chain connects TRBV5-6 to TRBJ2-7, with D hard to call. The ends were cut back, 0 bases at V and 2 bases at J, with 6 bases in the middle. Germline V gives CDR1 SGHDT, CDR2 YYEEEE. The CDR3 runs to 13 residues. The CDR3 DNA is TGTGCCAGCAGCTTGGCGGCAACCTACGAGCAGTACTTC. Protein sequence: CASSLAATYEQYF.

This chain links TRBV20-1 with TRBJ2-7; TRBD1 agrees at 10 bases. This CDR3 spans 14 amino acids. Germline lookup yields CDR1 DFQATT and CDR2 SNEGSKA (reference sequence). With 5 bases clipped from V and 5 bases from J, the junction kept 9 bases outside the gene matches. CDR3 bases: TGCAGTGCTTACTTAAGGGACAGGGGCGACGAGCAGTACTTC. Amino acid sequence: CSAYLRDRGDEQYF.

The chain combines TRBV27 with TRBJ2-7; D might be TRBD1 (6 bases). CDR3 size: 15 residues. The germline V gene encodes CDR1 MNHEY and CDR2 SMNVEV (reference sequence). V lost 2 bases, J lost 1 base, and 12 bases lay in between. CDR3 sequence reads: CASSLTGQGSYEQYF. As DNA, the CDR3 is TGTGCCAGCAGTTTAACGGGTCAGGGGTCCTACGAGCAGTACTTC.

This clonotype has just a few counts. CDR3 region: CATSGWGLALNEQFF. CDR3 sequence (DNA): TGTGCCACCAGCGGGTGGGGACTAGCGTTGAATGAGCAGTTCTTC. J is TRBJ2-1 and V is TRBV15; TRBD2 matches 10 bases. The CDR3 is 15 amino acids. The trim removed 5 bases at V and 7 bases at J, leaving 8 bases unmatched. CDR1 and CDR2 from the germline V gene are LNHNV and YYDKDF (reference sequence).

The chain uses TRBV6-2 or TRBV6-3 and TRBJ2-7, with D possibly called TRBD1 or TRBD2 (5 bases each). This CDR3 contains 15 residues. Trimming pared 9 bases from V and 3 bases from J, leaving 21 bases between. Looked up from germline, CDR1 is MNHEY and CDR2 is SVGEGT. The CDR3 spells CASRDEDWLGYEQYF. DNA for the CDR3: TGTGCCAGTAGGGACGAGGACTGGCTGGGCTACGAGCAGTACTTC.

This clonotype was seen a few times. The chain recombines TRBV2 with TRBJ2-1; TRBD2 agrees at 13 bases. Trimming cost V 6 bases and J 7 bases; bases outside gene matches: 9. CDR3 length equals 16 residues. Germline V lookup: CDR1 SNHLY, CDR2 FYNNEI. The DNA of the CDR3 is TGTGCCAGCAGGTACCGGACTAGCGGGAGTAGGAATGAGCAGTTCTTC. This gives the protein CASRYRTSGSRNEQFF. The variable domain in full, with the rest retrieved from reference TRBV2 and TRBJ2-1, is EPEVTQTPSHQVTQMGQEVILRCVPISNHLYFYWYRQILGQKVEFLVSFYNNEISEKSEIFDDQFSVERPDGSNFTLKIRSTKLEDSAMYFCASRYRTSGSRNEQFFGPGTRLTVL.

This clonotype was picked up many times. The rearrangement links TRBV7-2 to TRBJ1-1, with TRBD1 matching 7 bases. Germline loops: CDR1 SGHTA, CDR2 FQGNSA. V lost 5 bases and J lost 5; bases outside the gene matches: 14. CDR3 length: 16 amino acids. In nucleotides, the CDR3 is TGTGCCAGCAGCCCCCTTCCAGCCAGGGGGTTTACTGAAGCTTTCTTT. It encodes CASSPLPARGFTEAFF.

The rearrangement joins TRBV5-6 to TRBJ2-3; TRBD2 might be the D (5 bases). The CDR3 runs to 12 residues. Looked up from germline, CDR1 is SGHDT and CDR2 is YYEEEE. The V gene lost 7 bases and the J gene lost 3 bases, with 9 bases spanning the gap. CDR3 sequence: CASAPGTDTQYF. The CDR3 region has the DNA TGTGCCAGCGCCCCGGGGACAGATACGCAGTATTTT.

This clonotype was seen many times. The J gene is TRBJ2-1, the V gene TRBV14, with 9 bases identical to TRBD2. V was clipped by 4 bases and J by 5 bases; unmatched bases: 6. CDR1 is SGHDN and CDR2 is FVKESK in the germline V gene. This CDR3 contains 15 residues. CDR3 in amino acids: CASSPVSGRDNEQFF. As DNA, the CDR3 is TGTGCCAGCAGCCCCGTTAGCGGGAGAGACAATGAGCAGTTCTTC.

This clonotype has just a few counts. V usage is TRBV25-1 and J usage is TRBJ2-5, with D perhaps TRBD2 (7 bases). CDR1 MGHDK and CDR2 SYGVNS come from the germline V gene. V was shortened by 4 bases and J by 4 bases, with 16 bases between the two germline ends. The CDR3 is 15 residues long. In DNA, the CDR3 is TGTGCCAGCAGTGCTGGGGGGGCGGATCGAGAGACCCAGTACTTC. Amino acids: CASSAGGADRETQYF.

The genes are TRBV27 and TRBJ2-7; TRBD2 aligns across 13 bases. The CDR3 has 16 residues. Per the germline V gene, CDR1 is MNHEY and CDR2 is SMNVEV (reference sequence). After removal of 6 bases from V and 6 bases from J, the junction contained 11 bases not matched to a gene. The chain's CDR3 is CASSRTSGSLFAEQYF. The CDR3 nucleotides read TGTGCCAGCAGCCGGACTAGCGGGAGTCTATTCGCCGAGCAGTACTTC.

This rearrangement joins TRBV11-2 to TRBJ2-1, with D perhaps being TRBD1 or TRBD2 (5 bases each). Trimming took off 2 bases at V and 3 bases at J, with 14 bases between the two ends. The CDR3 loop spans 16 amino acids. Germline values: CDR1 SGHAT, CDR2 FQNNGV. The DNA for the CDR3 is TGTGCCAGCAGCTTACCTTGGGGGTTTGGCTACAATGAGCAGTTCTTC. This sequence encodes CASSLPWGFGYNEQFF.

The CDR3 DNA follows: TGTGCCAGCAGCAAAGAATACAGCTGGGGCTACGAGCAGTACTTC. This translates into CASSKEYSWGYEQYF. The chain is built from TRBV21-1 and TRBJ2-7. TRBV21-1 represents a pseudogene. This CDR3 is 15 amino acids long.

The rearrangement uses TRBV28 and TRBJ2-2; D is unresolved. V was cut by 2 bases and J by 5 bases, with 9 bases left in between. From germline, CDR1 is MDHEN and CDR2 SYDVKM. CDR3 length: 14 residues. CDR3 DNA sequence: TGTGCCAGCAGTTTAAGTTACGTTACCGGGGAGCTGTTTTTT. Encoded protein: CASSLSYVTGELFF.

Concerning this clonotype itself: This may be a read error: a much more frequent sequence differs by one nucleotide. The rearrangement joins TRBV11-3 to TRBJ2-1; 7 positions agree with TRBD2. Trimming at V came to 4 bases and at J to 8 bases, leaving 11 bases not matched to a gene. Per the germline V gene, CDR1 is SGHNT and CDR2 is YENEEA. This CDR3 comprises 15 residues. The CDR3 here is CASSSLRGDVDEQFF. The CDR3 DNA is TGTGCCAGCAGCTCCCTCCGGGGGGACGTGGATGAGCAGTTCTTC.

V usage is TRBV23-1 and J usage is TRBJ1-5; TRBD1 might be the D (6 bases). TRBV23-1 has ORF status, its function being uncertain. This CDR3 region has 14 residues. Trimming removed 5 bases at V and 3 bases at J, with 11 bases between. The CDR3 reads CASSREGDNQPQHF. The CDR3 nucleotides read TGCGCCAGCAGTAGGGAGGGGGACAATCAGCCCCAGCATTTT.

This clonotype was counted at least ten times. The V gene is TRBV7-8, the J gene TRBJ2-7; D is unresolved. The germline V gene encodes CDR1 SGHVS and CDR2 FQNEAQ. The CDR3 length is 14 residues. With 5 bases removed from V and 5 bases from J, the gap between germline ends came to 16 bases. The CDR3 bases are TGTGCCAGCAGCGTAGTAGATCCAACCCACGAGCAGTACTTC. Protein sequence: CASSVVDPTHEQYF.

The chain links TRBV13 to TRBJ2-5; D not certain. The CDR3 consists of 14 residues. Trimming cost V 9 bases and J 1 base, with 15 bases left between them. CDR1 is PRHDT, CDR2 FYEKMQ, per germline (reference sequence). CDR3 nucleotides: TGTGCCAGGAGCCTACGGACCCCCCAAGAGACCCAGTACTTC. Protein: CARSLRTPQETQYF.

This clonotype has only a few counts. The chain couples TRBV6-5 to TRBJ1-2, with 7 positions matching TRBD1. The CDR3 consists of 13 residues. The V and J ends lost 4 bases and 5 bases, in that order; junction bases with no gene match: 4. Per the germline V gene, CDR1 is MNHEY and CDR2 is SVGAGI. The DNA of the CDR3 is TGTGCCAGCAGTTCCCGGGACAGTTATGGCTACACCTTC. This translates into CASSSRDSYGYTF.